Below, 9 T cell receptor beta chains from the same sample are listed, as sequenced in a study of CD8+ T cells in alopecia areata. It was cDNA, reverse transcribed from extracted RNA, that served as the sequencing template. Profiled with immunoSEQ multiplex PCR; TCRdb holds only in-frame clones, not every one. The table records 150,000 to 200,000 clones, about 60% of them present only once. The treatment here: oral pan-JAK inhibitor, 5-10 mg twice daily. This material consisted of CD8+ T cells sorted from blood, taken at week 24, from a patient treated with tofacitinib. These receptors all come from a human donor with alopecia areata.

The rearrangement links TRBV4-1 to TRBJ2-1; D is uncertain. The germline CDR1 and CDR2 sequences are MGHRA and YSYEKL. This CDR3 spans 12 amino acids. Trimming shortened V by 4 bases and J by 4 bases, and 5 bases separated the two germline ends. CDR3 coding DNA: TGCGCCAGCAGCCGCCATTACAATGAGCAGTTCTTC. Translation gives CASSRHYNEQFF.

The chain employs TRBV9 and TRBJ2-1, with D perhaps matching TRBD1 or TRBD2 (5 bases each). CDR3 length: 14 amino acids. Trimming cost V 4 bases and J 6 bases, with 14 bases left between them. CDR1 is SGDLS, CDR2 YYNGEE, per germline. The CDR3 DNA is TGTGCCAGCAGCCCCGTCGGGGCCCGCAATGAGCAGTTCTTC. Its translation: CASSPVGARNEQFF.

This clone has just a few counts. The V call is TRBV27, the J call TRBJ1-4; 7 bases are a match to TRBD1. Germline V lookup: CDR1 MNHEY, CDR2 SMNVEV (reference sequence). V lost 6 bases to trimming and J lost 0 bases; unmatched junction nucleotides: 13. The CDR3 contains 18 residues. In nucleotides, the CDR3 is TGTGCCAGCAGGATCACAGGGGCCAACCTTGCAACTAATGAAAAACTGTTTTTT. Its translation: CASRITGANLATNEKLFF.

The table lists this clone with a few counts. The CDR3 sequence: CASSQVWTSGAKSSYEQYF. The CDR3 DNA is TGTGCCAGCAGCCAAGTGTGGACTAGCGGGGCGAAGAGCTCCTACGAGCAGTACTTC. V usage is TRBV4-2 and J usage is TRBJ2-7; 12 positions agree with TRBD2. The CDR3 covers 19 residues. Germline lookup yields CDR1 LGHNA and CDR2 YNFKEQ. V lost 1 base and J lost 0; bases outside the gene matches: 10.

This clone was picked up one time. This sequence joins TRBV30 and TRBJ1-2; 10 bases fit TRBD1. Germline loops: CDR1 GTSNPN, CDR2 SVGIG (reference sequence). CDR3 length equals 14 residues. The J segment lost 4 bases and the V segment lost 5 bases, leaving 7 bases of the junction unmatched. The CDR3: CAWGRGTGVYGYTF. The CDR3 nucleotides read TGTGCCTGGGGTCGCGGGACAGGGGTCTATGGCTACACCTTC.

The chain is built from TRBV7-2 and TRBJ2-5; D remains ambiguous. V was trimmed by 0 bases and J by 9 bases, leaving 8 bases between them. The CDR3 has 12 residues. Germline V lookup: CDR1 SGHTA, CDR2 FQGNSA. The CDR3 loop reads CASSLAGRAQYF. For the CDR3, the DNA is TGTGCCAGCAGCTTAGCCGGTAGGGCCCAGTACTTC. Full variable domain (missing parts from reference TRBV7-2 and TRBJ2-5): GAGVSQSPSNKVTEKGKDVELRCDPISGHTALYWYRQSLGQGLEFLIYFQGNSAPDKSGLPSDRFSAERTGGSVSTLTIQRTQQEDSAVYLCASSLAGRAQYFGPGTRLLVL.

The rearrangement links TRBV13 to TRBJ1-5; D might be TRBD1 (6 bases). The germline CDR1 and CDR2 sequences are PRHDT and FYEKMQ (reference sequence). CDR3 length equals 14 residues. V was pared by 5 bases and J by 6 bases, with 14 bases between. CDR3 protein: CASSPGGGSQPQHF. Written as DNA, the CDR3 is TGTGCCAGCAGCCCCGGGGGGGGCAGTCAGCCCCAGCATTTT.

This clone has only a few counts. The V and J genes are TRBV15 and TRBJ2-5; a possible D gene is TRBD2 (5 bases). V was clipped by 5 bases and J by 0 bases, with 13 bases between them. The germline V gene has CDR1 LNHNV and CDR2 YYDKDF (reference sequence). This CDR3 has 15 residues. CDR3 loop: CATSPRTDNQETQYF. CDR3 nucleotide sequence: TGTGCCACCAGCCCTCGGACTGATAACCAAGAGACCCAGTACTTC.

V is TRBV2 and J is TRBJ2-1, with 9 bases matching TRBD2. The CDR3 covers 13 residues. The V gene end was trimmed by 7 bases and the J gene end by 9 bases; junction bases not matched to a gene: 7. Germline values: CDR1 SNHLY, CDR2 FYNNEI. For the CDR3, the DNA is TGTGCCAGCACTCCGCGGGGGGGCTTTGAGCAGTTCTTC. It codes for CASTPRGGFEQFF.